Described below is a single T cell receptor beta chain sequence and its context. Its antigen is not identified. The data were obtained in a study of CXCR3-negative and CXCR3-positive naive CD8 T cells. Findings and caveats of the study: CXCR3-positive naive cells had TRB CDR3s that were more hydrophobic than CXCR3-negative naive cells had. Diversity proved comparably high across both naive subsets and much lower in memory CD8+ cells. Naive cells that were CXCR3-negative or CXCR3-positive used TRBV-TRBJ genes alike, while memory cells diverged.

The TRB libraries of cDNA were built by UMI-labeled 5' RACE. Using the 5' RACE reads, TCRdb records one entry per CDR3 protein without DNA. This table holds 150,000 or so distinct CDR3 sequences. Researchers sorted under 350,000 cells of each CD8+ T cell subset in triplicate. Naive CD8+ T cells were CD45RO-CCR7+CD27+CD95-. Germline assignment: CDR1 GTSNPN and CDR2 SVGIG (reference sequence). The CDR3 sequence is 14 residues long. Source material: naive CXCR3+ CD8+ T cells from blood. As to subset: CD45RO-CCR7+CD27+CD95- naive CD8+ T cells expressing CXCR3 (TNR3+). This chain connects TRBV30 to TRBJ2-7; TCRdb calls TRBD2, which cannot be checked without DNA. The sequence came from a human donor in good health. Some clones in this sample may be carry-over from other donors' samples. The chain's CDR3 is CASSGGAGPYEQYF.